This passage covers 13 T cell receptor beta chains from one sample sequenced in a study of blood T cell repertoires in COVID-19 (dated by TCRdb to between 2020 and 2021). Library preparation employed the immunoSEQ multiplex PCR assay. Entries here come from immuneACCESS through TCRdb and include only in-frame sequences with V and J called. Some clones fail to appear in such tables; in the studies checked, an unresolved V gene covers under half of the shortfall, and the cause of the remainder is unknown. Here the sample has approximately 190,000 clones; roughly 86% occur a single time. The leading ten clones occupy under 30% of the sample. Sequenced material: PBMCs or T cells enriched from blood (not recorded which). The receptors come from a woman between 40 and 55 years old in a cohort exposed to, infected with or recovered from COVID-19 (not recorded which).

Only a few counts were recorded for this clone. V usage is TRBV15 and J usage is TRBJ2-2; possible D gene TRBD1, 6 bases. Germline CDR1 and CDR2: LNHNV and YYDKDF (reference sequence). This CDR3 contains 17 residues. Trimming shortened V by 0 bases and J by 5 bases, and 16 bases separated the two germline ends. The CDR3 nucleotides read TGTGCCACCAGCAGAGATGCCGCAGGGGCGAGAACCGGGGAGCTGTTTTTT. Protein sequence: CATSRDAAGARTGELFF.

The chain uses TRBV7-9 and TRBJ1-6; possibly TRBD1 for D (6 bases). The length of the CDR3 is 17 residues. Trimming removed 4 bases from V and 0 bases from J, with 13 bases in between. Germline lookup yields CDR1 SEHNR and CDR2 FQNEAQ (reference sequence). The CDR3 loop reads CASSSNDRSSYNSPLHF. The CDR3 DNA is TGTGCCAGCAGCTCAAATGACAGGAGCTCCTATAATTCACCCCTCCACTTT.

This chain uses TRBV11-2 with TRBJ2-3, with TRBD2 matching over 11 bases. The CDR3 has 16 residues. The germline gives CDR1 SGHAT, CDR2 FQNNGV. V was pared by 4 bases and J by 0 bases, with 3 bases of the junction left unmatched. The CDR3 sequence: CASSSRTSGSTDTQYF. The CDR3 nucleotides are TGTGCCAGCAGCTCGCGGACTAGCGGGAGCACAGATACGCAGTATTTT.

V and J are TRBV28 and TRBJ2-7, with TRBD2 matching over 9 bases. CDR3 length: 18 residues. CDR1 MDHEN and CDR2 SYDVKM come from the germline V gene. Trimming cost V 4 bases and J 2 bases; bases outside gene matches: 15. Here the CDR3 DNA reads TGTGCCAGCAGTTCCCCGACTAGCGGAGAGATCCGGGCCTACGAGCAGTACTTC. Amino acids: CASSSPTSGEIRAYEQYF.

As DNA, the CDR3 is TGTGCCAGCAGTGAAATGGCGGATGGCTACACCTTC. The encoded protein is CASSEMADGYTF. The chain employs TRBV25-1 and TRBJ1-2; D remains unclear. The V gene lost 2 bases and the J gene lost 6 bases, with 7 bases spanning the gap. Germline values: CDR1 MGHDK, CDR2 SYGVNS. The CDR3 totals 12 residues.

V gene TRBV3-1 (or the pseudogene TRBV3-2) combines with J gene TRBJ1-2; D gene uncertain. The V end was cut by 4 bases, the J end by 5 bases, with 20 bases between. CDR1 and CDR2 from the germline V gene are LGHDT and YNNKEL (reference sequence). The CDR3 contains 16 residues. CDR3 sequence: CASSPTLGGIAYGYTF. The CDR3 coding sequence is TGTGCCAGCAGCCCCACCTTGGGCGGGATAGCATATGGCTACACCTTC.

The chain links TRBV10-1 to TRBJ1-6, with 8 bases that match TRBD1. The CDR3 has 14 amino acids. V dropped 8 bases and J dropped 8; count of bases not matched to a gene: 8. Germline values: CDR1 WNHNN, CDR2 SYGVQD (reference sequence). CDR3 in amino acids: CASRLDREDSPLHF. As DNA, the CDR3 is TGCGCCAGCCGCCTGGACAGGGAGGATTCACCCCTCCACTTT.

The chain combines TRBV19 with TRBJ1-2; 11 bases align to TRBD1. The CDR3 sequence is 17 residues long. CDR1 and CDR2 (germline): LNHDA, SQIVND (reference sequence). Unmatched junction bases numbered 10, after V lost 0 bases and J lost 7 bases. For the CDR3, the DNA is TGTGCCAGTAGTATAGATGGGAGGACAGGGGGCGTCATTGGCTACACCTTC. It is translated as CASSIDGRTGGVIGYTF.

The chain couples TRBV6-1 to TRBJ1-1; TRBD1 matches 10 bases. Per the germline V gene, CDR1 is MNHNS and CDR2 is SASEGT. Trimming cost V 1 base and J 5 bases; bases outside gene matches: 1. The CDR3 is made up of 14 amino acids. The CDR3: CASSEGDRGTEAFF. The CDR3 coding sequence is TGTGCCAGCAGTGAAGGGGACAGGGGAACTGAAGCTTTCTTT.

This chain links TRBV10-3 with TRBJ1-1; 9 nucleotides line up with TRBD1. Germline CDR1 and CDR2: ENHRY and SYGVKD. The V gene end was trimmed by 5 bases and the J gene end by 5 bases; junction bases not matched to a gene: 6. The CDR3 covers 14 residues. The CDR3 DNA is TGTGCCATCAGTTCGGGGACAGGGAGAACTGAAGCTTTCTTT. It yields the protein CAISSGTGRTEAFF.

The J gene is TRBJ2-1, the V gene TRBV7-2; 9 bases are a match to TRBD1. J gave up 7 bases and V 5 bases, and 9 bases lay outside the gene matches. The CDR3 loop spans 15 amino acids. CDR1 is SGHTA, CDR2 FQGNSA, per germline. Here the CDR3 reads CASSLGTGPGNEQFF. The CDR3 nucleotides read TGTGCCAGCAGCCTTGGGACAGGGCCAGGTAATGAGCAGTTCTTC.

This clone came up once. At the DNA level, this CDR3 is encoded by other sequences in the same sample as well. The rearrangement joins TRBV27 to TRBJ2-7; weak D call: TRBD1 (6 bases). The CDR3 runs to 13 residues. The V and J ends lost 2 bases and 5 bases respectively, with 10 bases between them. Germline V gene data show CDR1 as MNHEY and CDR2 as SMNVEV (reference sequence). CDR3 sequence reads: CASSLGRGNEQYF. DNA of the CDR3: TGTGCCAGCAGTTTAGGCAGGGGAAACGAGCAGTACTTC.

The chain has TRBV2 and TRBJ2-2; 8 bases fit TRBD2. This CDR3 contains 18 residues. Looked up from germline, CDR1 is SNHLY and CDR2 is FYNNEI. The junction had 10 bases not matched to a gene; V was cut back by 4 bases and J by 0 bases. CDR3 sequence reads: CASSGSSGPPPNTGELFF. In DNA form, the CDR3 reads TGTGCCAGCAGTGGGTCTAGCGGGCCGCCTCCGAACACCGGGGAGCTGTTTTTT.